A single sample gave rise to the 3 T cell receptor beta chains below, sequenced in a study of Graves' ophthalmopathy and Graves' hyperthyroidism. Amplifying from RNA transcripts, the study obtained TCR beta CDR3 regions. HTBI primers primed a first-round RT-PCR, and a second-round multiplex PCR followed. MiXCR, run by TCRdb on the multiplex PCR reads, gives a single entry per CDR3 protein. Here the sample spans hundreds of thousands of distinct CDR3 sequences, 20% to 25% being singletons. Material: peripheral blood. These TCRs come from a woman aged 18-35 years with stable Graves' hyperthyroidism. Some clones in this sample may be carry-over from other donors' samples.

This clonotype was counted ten times or more. The chain couples TRBV29-1 to TRBJ2-5, with 8 bases matching TRBD1. Germline CDR1 SQVTM, CDR2 ANQGSEA. The V and J ends lost 1 base and 3 bases, in that order; junction bases with no gene match: 10. The length of the CDR3 is 16 residues. The CDR3 bases are TGCAGCGTTGAAGGGTGGGGTCAGGGGGCAGAAGAGACCCAGTACTTC. This gives the protein CSVEGWGQGAEETQYF.

This clonotype occurred many times. The gene calls are TRBV30 and TRBJ1-6; 9 nucleotides align to TRBD1. The CDR3 loop spans 15 amino acids. V shed 0 bases, J shed 7 bases, and the junction held 4 bases outside the gene matches. CDR1 and CDR2 from the germline V gene are GTSNPN and SVGIG (reference sequence). Here the CDR3 reads CAWSVLTGGNSPLHF. The CDR3 bases are TGTGCCTGGAGTGTACTGACAGGGGGGAATTCACCCCTCCACTTT.

This clonotype was counted ten times or more. The chain combines TRBV6-1 with TRBJ2-7, with D perhaps being TRBD1 or TRBD2 (5 bases each). The CDR3 runs 13 residues. Germline loops: CDR1 MNHNS, CDR2 SASEGT. Trimming removed 6 bases from V and 3 bases from J, with 12 bases in between. CDR3 region: CASRMGRSYEQYF. The CDR3 DNA sequence: TGTGCCAGCAGAATGGGACGTAGCTACGAGCAGTACTTC.